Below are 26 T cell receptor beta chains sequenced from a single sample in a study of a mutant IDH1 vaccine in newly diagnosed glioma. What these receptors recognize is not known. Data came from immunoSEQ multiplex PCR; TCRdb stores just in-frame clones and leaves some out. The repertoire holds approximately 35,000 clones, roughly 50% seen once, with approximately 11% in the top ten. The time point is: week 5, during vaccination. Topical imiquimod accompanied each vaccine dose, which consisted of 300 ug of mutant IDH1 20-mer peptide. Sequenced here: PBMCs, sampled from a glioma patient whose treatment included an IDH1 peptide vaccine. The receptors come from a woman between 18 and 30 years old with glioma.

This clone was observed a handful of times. CDR3 in amino acids: CASSQGDGYTF. The CDR3 DNA reads as TGTGCCAGCAGTCAAGGGGACGGCTACACCTTC. J is TRBJ1-2 and V is TRBV6-6; weak D call: TRBD1 (5 bases). This CDR3 is built from 11 residues. Deletions cut 5 bases from V and 8 bases from J, with 9 bases between. Germline values: CDR1 MNHNY, CDR2 SVGAGI (reference sequence).

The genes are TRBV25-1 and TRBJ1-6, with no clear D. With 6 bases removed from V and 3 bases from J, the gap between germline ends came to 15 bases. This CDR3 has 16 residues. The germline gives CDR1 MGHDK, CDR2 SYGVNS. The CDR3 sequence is CASRNTREFYNSPLHF. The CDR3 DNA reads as TGTGCCAGCAGGAATACTAGGGAGTTCTATAATTCACCCCTCCACTTT.

The CDR3 DNA reads as TGCGCCAGCAGCAGGGATGGGGGCTCGACCGGGGAGCTGTTTTTT. Translated: CASSRDGGSTGELFF. J is TRBJ2-2 and V is TRBV5-1, with a weak D call TRBD1 (6 bases). This CDR3 comprises 15 residues. Germline loops: CDR1 SGHRS, CDR2 YFSETQ. Trimming removed 4 bases from V and 5 bases from J, with 15 bases in between.

The CDR3 DNA reads TGTGCCAGCAGCTTAGGGGTTAGCAATCAGCCCCAGCATTTT. It translates to CASSLGVSNQPQHF. This chain joins TRBV7-9 and TRBJ1-5; D ambiguous. CDR1 SEHNR and CDR2 FQNEAQ come from the germline V gene (reference sequence). V was clipped by 1 base and J by 0 bases, with 4 bases between them. The CDR3 consists of 14 residues.

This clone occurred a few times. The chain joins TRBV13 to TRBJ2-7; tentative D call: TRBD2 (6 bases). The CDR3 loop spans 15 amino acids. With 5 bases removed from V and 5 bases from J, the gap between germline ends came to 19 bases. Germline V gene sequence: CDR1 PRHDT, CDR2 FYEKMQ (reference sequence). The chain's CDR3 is CASSPARWGVDEQYF. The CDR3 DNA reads TGTGCCAGCAGCCCAGCCCGATGGGGGGTAGACGAGCAGTACTTC.

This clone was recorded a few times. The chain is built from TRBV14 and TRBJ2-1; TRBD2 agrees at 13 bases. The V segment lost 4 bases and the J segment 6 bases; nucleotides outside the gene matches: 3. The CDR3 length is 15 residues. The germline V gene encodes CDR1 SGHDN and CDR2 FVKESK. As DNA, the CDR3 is TGTGCCAGCAGCCCGGGACTAGCGGGGTTCAATGAGCAGTTCTTC. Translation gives CASSPGLAGFNEQFF. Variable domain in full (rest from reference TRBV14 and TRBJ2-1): EAGVTQFPSHSVIEKGQTVTLRCDPISGHDNLYWYRRVMGKEIKFLLHFVKESKQDESGMPNNRFLAERTGGTYSTLKVQPAELEDSGVYFCASSPGLAGFNEQFFGPGTRLTVL.

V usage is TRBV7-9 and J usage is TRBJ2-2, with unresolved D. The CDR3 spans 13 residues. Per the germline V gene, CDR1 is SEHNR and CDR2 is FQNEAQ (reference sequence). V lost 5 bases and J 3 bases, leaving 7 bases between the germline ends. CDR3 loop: CASSRSDTGELFF. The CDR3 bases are TGTGCCAGCAGCCGCAGCGACACCGGGGAGCTGTTTTTT.

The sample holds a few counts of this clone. This chain's CDR3 is CASSQPTGGATGELFF. CDR3 sequence (DNA): TGCGCCAGCAGCCAACCGACAGGGGGCGCGACCGGGGAGCTGTTTTTT. This rearrangement joins TRBV4-1 to TRBJ2-2; 10 nucleotides match TRBD1. Germline loops: CDR1 MGHRA, CDR2 YSYEKL. Unmatched junction bases numbered 5, after V lost 2 bases and J lost 5 bases. There are 16 residues in the CDR3.

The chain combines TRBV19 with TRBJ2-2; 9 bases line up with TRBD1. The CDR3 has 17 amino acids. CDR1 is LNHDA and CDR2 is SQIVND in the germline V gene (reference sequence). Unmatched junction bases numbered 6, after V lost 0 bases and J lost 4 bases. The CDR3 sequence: CASSIETGGVSTGELFF. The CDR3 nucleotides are TGTGCCAGTAGTATAGAAACAGGGGGCGTGAGCACCGGGGAGCTGTTTTTT. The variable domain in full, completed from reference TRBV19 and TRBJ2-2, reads DGGITQSPKYLFRKEGQNVTLSCEQNLNHDAMYWYRQDPGQGLRLIYYSQIVNDFQKGDIAEGYSVSREKKESFPLTVTSAQKNPTAFYLCASSIETGGVSTGELFFGEGSRLTVL.

Here the CDR3 DNA reads TGTGCCAGCAGTTTAGGACGGGACACTGAAGCTTTCTTT. This codes for CASSLGRDTEAFF. This sequence joins TRBV6-5 and TRBJ1-1; D unresolved. The CDR3 has 13 amino acids. Germline values: CDR1 MNHEY, CDR2 SVGAGI. V gave up 4 bases and J gave up 3 bases, with 9 bases separating them.

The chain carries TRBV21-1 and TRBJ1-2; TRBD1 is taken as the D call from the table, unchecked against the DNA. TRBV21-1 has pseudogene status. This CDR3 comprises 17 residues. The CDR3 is CASSKKDRAGGSYGYTF. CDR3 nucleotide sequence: TGTGCCAGCAGCAAAAAGGACCGGGCAGGGGGCAGCTATGGCTACACCTTC.

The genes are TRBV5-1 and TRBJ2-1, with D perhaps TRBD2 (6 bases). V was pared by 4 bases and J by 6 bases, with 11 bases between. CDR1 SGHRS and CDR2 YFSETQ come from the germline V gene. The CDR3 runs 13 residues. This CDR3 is CASSPGLINEQFF. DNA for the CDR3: TGCGCCAGCAGCCCGGGACTCATCAATGAGCAGTTCTTC.

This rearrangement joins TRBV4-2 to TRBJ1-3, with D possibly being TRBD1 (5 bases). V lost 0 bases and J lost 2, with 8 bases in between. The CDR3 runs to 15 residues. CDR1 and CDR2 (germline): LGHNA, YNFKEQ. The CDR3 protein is CASSQETTAGNTIYF. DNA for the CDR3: TGTGCCAGCAGCCAAGAGACGACAGCTGGAAACACCATATATTTT.

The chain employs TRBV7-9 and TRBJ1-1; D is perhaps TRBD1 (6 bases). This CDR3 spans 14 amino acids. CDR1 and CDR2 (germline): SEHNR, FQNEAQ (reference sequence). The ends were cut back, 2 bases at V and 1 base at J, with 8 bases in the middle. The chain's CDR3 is CASSLLQGNTEAFF. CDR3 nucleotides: TGTGCCAGCAGCTTATTACAGGGGAACACTGAAGCTTTCTTT.

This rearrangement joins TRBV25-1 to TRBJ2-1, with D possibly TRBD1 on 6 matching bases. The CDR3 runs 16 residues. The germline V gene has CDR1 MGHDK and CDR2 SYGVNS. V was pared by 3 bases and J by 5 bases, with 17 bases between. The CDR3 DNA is TGTGCCAGCAGTGATATGTGGAAAAGGGGGAACAATGAGCAGTTCTTC. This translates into CASSDMWKRGNNEQFF. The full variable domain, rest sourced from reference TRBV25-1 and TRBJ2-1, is EADIYQTPRYLVIGTGKKITLECSQTMGHDKMYWYQQDPGMELHLIHYSYGVNSTEKGDLSSESTVSRIRTEHFPLTLESARPSHTSQYLCASSDMWKRGNNEQFFGPGTRLTVL.

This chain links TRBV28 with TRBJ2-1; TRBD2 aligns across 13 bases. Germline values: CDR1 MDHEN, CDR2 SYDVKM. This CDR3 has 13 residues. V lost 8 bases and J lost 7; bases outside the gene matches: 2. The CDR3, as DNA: TGTGCCAGCTGGACTAGCGGGAGTAATGAGCAGTTCTTC. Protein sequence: CASWTSGSNEQFF.

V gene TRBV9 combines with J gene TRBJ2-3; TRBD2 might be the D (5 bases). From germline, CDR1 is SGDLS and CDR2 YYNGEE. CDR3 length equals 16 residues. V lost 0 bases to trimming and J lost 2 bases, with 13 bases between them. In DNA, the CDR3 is TGTGCCAGCAGCGTAGCTGGAGCGGTTCCCACAGATACGCAGTATTTT. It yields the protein CASSVAGAVPTDTQYF.

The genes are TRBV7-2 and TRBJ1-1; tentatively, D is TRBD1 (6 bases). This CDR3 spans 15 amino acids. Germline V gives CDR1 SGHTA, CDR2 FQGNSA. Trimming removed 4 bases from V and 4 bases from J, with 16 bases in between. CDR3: CASSYTRQVPTEAFF. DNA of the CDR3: TGTGCCAGCAGCTACACCCGACAGGTTCCCACTGAAGCTTTCTTT. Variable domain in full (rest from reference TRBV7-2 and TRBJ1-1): GAGVSQSPSNKVTEKGKDVELRCDPISGHTALYWYRQSLGQGLEFLIYFQGNSAPDKSGLPSDRFSAERTGGSVSTLTIQRTQQEDSAVYLCASSYTRQVPTEAFFGQGTRLTVV.

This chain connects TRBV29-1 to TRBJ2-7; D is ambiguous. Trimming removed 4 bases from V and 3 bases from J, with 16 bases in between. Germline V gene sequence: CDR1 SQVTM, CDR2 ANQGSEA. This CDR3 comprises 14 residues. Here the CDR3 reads CSVVVQKRIYEQYF. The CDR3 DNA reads TGCAGCGTTGTAGTTCAAAAACGAATCTACGAGCAGTACTTC.

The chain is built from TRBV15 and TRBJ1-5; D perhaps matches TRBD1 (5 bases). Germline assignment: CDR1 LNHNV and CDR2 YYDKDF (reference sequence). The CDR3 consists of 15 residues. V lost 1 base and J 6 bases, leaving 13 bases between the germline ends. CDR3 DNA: TGTGCCACCAGCAGAGCAGGGTTAAGGGGTCAGCCCCAGCATTTT. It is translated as CATSRAGLRGQPQHF.

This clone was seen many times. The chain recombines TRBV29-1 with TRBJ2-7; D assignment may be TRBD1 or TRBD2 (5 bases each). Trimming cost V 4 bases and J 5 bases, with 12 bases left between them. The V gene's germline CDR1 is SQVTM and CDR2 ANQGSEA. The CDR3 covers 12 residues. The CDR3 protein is CSVALGTHEQYF. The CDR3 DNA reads TGCAGCGTTGCGTTGGGGACCCACGAGCAGTACTTC.

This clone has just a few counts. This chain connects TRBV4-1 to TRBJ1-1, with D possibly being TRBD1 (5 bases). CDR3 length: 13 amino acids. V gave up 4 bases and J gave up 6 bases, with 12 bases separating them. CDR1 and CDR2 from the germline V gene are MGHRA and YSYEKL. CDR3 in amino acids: CASSLTGGSEAFF. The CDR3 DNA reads TGCGCCAGCAGCCTAACAGGTGGATCTGAAGCTTTCTTT.

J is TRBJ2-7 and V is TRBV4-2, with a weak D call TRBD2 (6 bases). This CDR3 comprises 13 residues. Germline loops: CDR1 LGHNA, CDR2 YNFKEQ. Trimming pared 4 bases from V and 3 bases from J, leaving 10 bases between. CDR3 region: CASSPRRGYEQYF. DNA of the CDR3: TGTGCCAGCAGCCCCAGGCGGGGCTACGAGCAGTACTTC.

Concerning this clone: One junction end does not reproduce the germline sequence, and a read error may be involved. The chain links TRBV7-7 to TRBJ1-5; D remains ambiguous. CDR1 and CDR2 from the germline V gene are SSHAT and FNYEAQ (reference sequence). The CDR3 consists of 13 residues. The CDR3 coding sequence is TGTGCTAGCAGCTTAGACAGCAATCAGCCCCAGCATTTT. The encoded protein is CASSLDSNQPQHF.

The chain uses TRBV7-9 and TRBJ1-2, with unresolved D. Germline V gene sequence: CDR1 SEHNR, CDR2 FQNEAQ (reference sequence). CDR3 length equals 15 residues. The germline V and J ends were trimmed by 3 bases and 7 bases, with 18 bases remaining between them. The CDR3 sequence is CASSFLSQASLGYTF. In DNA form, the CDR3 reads TGTGCCAGCAGCTTCCTTTCCCAAGCGAGCCTTGGCTACACCTTC.

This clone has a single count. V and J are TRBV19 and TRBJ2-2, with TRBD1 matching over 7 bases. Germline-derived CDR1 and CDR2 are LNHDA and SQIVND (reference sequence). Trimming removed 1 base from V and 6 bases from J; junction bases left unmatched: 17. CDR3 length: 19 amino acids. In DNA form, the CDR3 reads TGTGCCAGTAGTATAGGATTGACAGGGCCACTAGTGTTATCCGGGGAGCTGTTTTTT. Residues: CASSIGLTGPLVLSGELFF.